Reported below is one T cell receptor beta chain. Its antigen is still unknown. This sample stems from a study of vaccination effects on CD4 cells after COVID-19. Expansion with viral peptide pools was applied to antigen-specific CD4+ T cells by the ViraFEST assay prior to sequencing. Culturing for more than eight days preceded CD4+ T cell isolation. Cells had half their medium changed to IL-2 medium on days 3 and 7. Whole-study results and caveats: Of the vaccine-induced clones from healthy vaccinees, merely 1 of 255 recognized common cold coronaviruses as well.

The repertoire was sequenced with immunoSEQ multiplex PCR; TCRdb's copy has only in-frame clones and lacks some. This repertoire shows about 79,000 clones, around 76% found once; its top ten account for approximately 1.9%. CDR3 length equals 14 residues. V lost 5 bases to trimming and J lost 7 bases; unmatched junction nucleotides: 6. Germline CDR1 and CDR2: MNHNS and SASEGT. This specimen consisted of CD4+ T cells from PBMCs cultured with HCoV-229E spike peptides, obtained before COVID-19 vaccination. The receptor was derived from a human donor who received a COVID-19 vaccine. The chain employs TRBV6-1 and TRBJ1-4, with TRBD1 matching over 8 bases. Written as DNA, the CDR3 is TGTGCCAGCAGTAGAACAGGGGGATCTGAAAAACTGTTTTTT. Its translation: CASSRTGGSEKLFF.